One and the same sample provided the 25 T cell receptor beta chains below, sequenced in a study of brain metastases from non-small cell lung cancer. Using immunoSEQ multiplex PCR, the repertoire was profiled, and TCRdb retains in-frame clones only, with some absent. This table has 3,200 or so clones, 78% appearing once. Material: primary lung tumor tissue. These receptors came from a donor aged 40 or over with non-small cell lung cancer.

V and J are TRBV30 and TRBJ1-3; D gene unclear. The CDR3 contains 15 residues. V was cut by 3 bases and J by 0 bases, with 12 bases left in between. Germline assignment: CDR1 GTSNPN and CDR2 SVGIG (reference sequence). CDR3 coding DNA: TGTGCCTGGAGCGCCTTCTGGGGCTCTGGAAACACCATATATTTT. Amino acids: CAWSAFWGSGNTIYF.

As for this clone: At one end the junction does not follow the germline gene, possibly because of a read error. The V gene is TRBV29-1, the J gene TRBJ1-2, with 10 bases aligning to TRBD1. The CDR3 extends over 13 amino acids. The V gene's germline CDR1 is SQVTM and CDR2 ANQGSEA. CDR3 nucleotides: TGCAGCGCCCTCCGACAGGGGGCCAATGGCTATACCTTC. Translated, it gives CSALRQGANGYTF.

In DNA, the CDR3 is TGCGCCAGCAGCCGGGATTCTGGAAACACCATATATTTT. Translated: CASSRDSGNTIYF. The chain links TRBV4-3 to TRBJ1-3; D gene unclear. Trimming shortened V by 4 bases and J by 1 base, and 5 bases separated the two germline ends. CDR1 is LGHNA, CDR2 YSLEER, per germline. The CDR3 contains 13 residues.

CDR3 protein: CASSGGPTGYGYTF. In DNA, the CDR3 is TGTGCCAGCAGCGGGGGACCGACTGGGTATGGCTACACCTTC. The chain combines TRBV7-9 with TRBJ1-2, with D perhaps matching TRBD1 (5 bases). Germline V gene lookup returns CDR1 SEHNR and CDR2 FQNEAQ (reference sequence). The CDR3 is 14 residues long. V was cut by 5 bases and J by 5 bases, with 15 bases left in between.

Concerning this clone itself: Germline is not matched at one junction end, which may reflect a read error. Other DNA sequences in the sample encode the same CDR3. This chain joins TRBV6-5 and TRBJ1-1, with 7 bases matching TRBD1. Germline-derived CDR1 and CDR2 are MNHEY and SVGAGI. The CDR3 is made up of 15 amino acids. Here the CDR3 DNA reads TGTGCCAGCAGGGCTGTGACAGGGTGGGACACTGAAGCTTTTTTT. This codes for CASRAVTGWDTEAFF.

CDR3 residues: CASGLTGVGTGELFF. CDR3 in DNA: TGTGCTAGTGGTTTGACGGGAGTCGGCACCGGGGAGCTGTTTTTT. This chain uses TRBV12-5 with TRBJ2-2; D is perhaps TRBD2 (6 bases). The V and J ends lost 2 bases and 4 bases respectively, with 11 bases between them. In germline, CDR1 is LGHNT, CDR2 FRNRAP. The CDR3 consists of 15 residues. The whole variable domain, remainder taken from reference TRBV12-5 and TRBJ2-2, is DARVTQTPRHKVTEMGQEVTMRCQPILGHNTVFWYRQTMMQGLELLAYFRNRAPLDDSGMPKDRFSAEMPDATLATLKIQPSEPRDSAVYFCASGLTGVGTGELFFGEGSRLTVL.

The chain employs TRBV5-1 and TRBJ2-7, with D possibly TRBD1 on 7 matching bases. CDR1 and CDR2 from the germline V gene are SGHRS and YFSETQ. Trimming stripped 2 bases from V and 4 bases from J, with 16 bases between. This CDR3 contains 15 residues. CDR3 sequence: CASSFRQGGAYEQYF. The CDR3 nucleotides read TGCGCCAGCAGCTTCCGACAGGGAGGTGCTTACGAGCAGTACTTC.

In its sample, this clone ranks as large. The V gene is TRBV12-3 or TRBV12-4, the J gene TRBJ2-3; D unresolved. CDR3 length equals 13 residues. Trimming left V 6 bases short and J 6 bases short, with 13 bases between. CDR3 protein: CASSWADWDTQYF. CDR3 DNA: TGTGCCAGCAGCTGGGCGGATTGGGATACGCAGTATTTT.

This chain connects TRBV15 to TRBJ1-4; D gene unclear. The V and J ends lost 0 bases and 9 bases respectively, with 8 bases between them. The CDR3 runs to 13 residues. The germline V gene encodes CDR1 LNHNV and CDR2 YYDKDF (reference sequence). The CDR3 is CATSRDHDQKLFF. The CDR3 nucleotides read TGTGCCACCAGCAGAGACCATGATCAAAAACTGTTTTTT.

The chain carries TRBV6-4 and TRBJ1-1, with D uncertain. V gave up 7 bases and J gave up 0 bases, with 15 bases separating them. CDR3 size: 15 residues. The germline V gene encodes CDR1 MRHNA and CDR2 SNTAGT. CDR3 loop: CASKREDSLNTEAFF. The CDR3 coding sequence is TGTGCCAGCAAAAGGGAAGATTCCTTGAACACTGAAGCTTTCTTT.

This rearrangement joins TRBV2 to TRBJ2-2; 7 positions agree with TRBD1. Germline CDR1 SNHLY, CDR2 FYNNEI. There are 14 residues in the CDR3. Trimming took 5 bases from V and 4 from J; bases not matched to a gene: 4. The CDR3 here is CASSFDRATGELFF. The CDR3 DNA is TGTGCCAGCAGTTTCGACAGGGCCACCGGGGAGCTGTTTTTT.

J is TRBJ2-3 and V is TRBV6-1; D is unresolved. Germline CDR1 MNHNS, CDR2 SASEGT. With 0 bases removed from V and 6 bases from J, the gap between germline ends came to 7 bases. CDR3 length: 13 amino acids. The CDR3 loop is CASSEAGMDTQYF. DNA for the CDR3: TGTGCCAGCAGTGAAGCGGGGATGGATACGCAGTATTTT.

This clone is labeled as large. The chain carries TRBV7-9 and TRBJ2-7; the D gene is possibly TRBD1 (5 bases). Trimming shortened V by 3 bases and J by 0 bases, and 15 bases separated the two germline ends. The CDR3 runs to 16 residues. In germline, CDR1 is SEHNR, CDR2 FQNEAQ (reference sequence). The DNA of the CDR3 is TGTGCCAGCAGCTTCCAAGTGGGGCCTGGCTCCTACGAGCAGTACTTC. It yields the protein CASSFQVGPGSYEQYF.

This clone was found once. This chain links TRBV30 with TRBJ2-7; D is ambiguous. The germline gives CDR1 GTSNPN, CDR2 SVGIG (reference sequence). V was cut by 2 bases and J by 0 bases, with 8 bases left in between. The CDR3 is 13 residues long. The DNA of the CDR3 is TGTGCCTGGAGTTACAGTTCCTCCTACGAGCAGTACTTC. Translating it yields CAWSYSSSYEQYF.

This clone was seen a single time. This chain joins TRBV7-6 and TRBJ2-2; D possibly matches TRBD1 or TRBD2 (6 bases each). This CDR3 has 16 amino acids. The V gene lost 3 bases and the J gene lost 7 bases, with 18 bases spanning the gap. Germline CDR1 SGHVS, CDR2 FNYEAQ. The CDR3 is CASSFSPGGQDGELFF. The CDR3, as DNA: TGTGCCAGCAGCTTCTCCCCTGGGGGGCAAGACGGGGAGCTGTTTTTT.

The chain employs TRBV28 and TRBJ1-3, with a tentative D call TRBD1 (5 bases). CDR1 is MDHEN and CDR2 is SYDVKM in the germline V gene. The V end lost 7 bases, the J end lost 4 bases, and 17 bases lay between the germline ends. This CDR3 comprises 15 residues. As DNA, the CDR3 is TGTGCCAGCATCACAACGGGGGGGTTCGGAAACACCATATATTTT. Its translation is CASITTGGFGNTIYF.

The chain joins TRBV27 to TRBJ1-2; 7 bases map to TRBD1. With 5 bases clipped from V and 2 bases from J, the junction kept 2 bases outside the gene matches. Looked up from germline, CDR1 is MNHEY and CDR2 is SMNVEV (reference sequence). CDR3 length: 13 residues. Written as DNA, the CDR3 is TGTGCCAGCAGTGGGACAGTCAACTATGGCTACACCTTC. This encodes CASSGTVNYGYTF.

The V and J genes are TRBV7-6 and TRBJ1-1, with D uncertain. In germline, CDR1 is SGHVS, CDR2 FNYEAQ. This CDR3 is 16 amino acids long. V lost 1 base and J lost 4, with 16 bases in between. The CDR3 sequence: CASSLGQPGGGTEAFF. The CDR3 region has the DNA TGTGCCAGCAGCTTAGGACAACCCGGCGGCGGCACTGAAGCTTTCTTT.

V is TRBV4-2 and J is TRBJ2-7; perhaps TRBD1 as D (6 bases). The CDR3 extends over 15 amino acids. V was clipped by 1 base and J by 2 bases, with 12 bases between them. Germline V gene lookup returns CDR1 LGHNA and CDR2 YNFKEQ. CDR3 sequence: CASSQAQGQTYEQYF. As DNA, the CDR3 is TGTGCCAGCAGCCAAGCCCAAGGACAGACCTACGAGCAGTACTTC.

The V call is TRBV5-1, the J call TRBJ2-7; tentative D call: TRBD2 (5 bases). The germline V gene encodes CDR1 SGHRS and CDR2 YFSETQ. The CDR3 has 13 amino acids. Trimming left V 1 base short and J 7 bases short, with 12 bases between. The CDR3 region has the DNA TGCGCCAGCAGCTTGTTAGGGAGTGGAGAGCAGTACTTC. Translation gives CASSLLGSGEQYF.

The chain links TRBV28 to TRBJ1-2, with a weak D call TRBD1 (5 bases). The CDR3 is made up of 12 amino acids. V lost 5 bases to trimming and J lost 6 bases, with 10 bases between them. CDR1 and CDR2 from the germline V gene are MDHEN and SYDVKM. The CDR3 DNA sequence: TGTGCCAGCAGTCGCAGGGAAGATGGCTACACCTTC. It is translated as CASSRREDGYTF.

This chain links TRBV6-5 with TRBJ2-7, with 7 nucleotides matching TRBD1. J lost 4 bases, V lost 5 bases, and 8 bases had no gene match. This CDR3 comprises 14 residues. Germline assignment: CDR1 MNHEY and CDR2 SVGAGI. CDR3 sequence: CASSTGEASYEQYF. Here the CDR3 DNA reads TGTGCCAGCAGTACAGGGGAAGCTTCGTACGAGCAGTACTTC.

V usage is TRBV5-1 and J usage is TRBJ1-1; D unresolved. V gave up 7 bases and J gave up 1 base, with 17 bases separating them. CDR3 length equals 15 residues. Germline loops: CDR1 SGHRS, CDR2 YFSETQ. In DNA, the CDR3 is TGCGCCAGCTCTGGGTCCTCCTCCCCGAACACTGAAGCTTTCTTT. Translation: CASSGSSSPNTEAFF.

The CDR3 sequence is CASGLSGNTQYF. The CDR3 DNA reads as TGTGCTAGTGGTTTGTCCGGGAATACGCAGTATTTT. The gene calls are TRBV12-5 and TRBJ2-3; possible D gene TRBD2, 5 bases. Germline V gives CDR1 LGHNT, CDR2 FRNRAP. The ends were cut back, 2 bases at V and 7 bases at J, with 7 bases in the middle. The CDR3 has 12 residues.

The V and J genes are TRBV14 and TRBJ2-7, with D unclear. Germline-derived CDR1 and CDR2 are SGHDN and FVKESK. The CDR3 runs 11 residues. Between the trimmed V and J ends, which lost 4 bases and 7 bases, there was a span of 8 bases. DNA of the CDR3: TGTGCCAGCAGCCTCGCTGGGGAGCAGTACTTC. Protein: CASSLAGEQYF.